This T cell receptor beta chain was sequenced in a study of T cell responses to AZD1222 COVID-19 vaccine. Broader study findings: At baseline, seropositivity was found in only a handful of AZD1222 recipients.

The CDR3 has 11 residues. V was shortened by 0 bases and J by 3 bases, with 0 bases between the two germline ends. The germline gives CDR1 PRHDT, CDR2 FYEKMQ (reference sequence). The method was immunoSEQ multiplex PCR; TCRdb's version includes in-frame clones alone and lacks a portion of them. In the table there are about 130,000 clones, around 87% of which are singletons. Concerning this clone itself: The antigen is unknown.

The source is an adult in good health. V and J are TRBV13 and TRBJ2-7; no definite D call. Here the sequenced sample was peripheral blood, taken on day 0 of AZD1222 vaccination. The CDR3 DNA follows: TGTGCCAGCAGCTTAGGCTACGAGCAGTACTTC. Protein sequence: CASSLGYEQYF.